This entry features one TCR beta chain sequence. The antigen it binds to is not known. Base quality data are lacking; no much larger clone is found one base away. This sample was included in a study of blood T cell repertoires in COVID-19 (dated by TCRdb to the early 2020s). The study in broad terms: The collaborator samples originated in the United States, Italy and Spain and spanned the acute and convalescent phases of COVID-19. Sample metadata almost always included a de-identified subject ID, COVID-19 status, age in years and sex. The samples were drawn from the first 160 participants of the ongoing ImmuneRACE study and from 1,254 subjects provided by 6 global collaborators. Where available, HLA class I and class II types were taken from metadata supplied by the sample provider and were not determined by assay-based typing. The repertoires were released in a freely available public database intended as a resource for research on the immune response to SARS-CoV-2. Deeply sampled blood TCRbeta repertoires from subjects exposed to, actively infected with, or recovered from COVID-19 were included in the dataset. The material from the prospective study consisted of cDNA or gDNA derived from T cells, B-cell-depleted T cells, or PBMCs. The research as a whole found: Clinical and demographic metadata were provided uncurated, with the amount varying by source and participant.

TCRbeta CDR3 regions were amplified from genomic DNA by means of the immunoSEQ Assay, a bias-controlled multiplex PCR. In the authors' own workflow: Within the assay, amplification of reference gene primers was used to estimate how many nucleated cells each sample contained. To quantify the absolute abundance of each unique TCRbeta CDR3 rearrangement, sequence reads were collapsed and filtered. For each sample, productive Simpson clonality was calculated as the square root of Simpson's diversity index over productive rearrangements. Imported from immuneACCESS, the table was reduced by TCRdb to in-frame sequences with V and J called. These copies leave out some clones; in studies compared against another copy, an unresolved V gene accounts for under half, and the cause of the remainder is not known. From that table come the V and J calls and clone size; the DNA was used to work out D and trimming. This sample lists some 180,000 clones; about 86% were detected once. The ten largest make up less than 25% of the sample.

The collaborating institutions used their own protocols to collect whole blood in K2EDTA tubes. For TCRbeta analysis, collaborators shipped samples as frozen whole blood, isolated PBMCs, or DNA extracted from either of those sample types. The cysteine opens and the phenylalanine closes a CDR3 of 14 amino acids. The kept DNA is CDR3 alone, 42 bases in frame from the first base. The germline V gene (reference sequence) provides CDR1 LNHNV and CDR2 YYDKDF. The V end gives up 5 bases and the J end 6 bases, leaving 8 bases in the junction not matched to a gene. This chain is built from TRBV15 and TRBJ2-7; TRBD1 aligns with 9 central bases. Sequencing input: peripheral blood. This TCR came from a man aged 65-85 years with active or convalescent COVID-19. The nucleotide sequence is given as TGTGCCACCAGCCTCGGACAGGGGTTGAGCGAGCAGTACTTC. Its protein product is CATSLGQGLSEQYF. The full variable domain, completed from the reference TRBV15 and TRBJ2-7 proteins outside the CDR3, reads DAMVIQNPRYQVTQFGKPVTLSCSQTLNHNVMYWYQQKSSQAPKLLFHYYDKDFNNEADTPDNFQSRRPNTSFCFLDIRSPGLGDTAMYLCATSLGQGLSEQYFGPGTRLTVT.